Each of the 17 T cell receptor beta chains below was sequenced from the same sample in a study of CD8 T cells in Susac syndrome. RNA, at about 0.45 to 1 ug, was reverse transcribed with random hexamers. TCRdb recomputed calls from the immunoSEQ multiplex PCR reads with MiXCR, one row per CDR3 protein. Of around 200,000 distinct CDR3 sequences in the sample, 85% to 95% were seen once. Sequencing used CD4+ T cells from PBMCs. These receptors all stem from a human donor in good health.

V gene TRBV30 combines with J gene TRBJ1-2; D unclear. The germline CDR1 and CDR2 sequences are GTSNPN and SVGIG (reference sequence). The CDR3 contains 14 residues. V lost 0 bases and J 1 base, leaving 9 bases between the germline ends. CDR3 sequence: CAWSVEARNYGYTF. CDR3 nucleotides: TGTGCCTGGAGTGTAGAGGCTCGTAACTATGGCTACACCTTC.

The gene calls are TRBV5-4 and TRBJ2-3; the D gene is possibly TRBD2 (6 bases). This CDR3 contains 14 residues. The germline V gene has CDR1 SGHNT and CDR2 YYREEE (reference sequence). Deletions cut 2 bases from V and 2 bases from J, with 9 bases between. This CDR3 is CASSLGGATDTQYF. The CDR3 coding sequence is TGTGCCAGCAGCTTAGGAGGGGCCACAGATACGCAGTATTTT. The whole variable domain, remainder taken from reference TRBV5-4 and TRBJ2-3, is ETGVTQSPTHLIKTRGQQVTLRCSSQSGHNTVSWYQQALGQGPQFIFQYYREEENGRGNFPPRFSGLQFPNYSSELNVNALELDDSALYLCASSLGGATDTQYFGPGTRLTVL.

V usage is TRBV28 and J usage is TRBJ2-7, with D uncertain. Trimming removed 4 bases from V and 6 bases from J, with 7 bases in between. The CDR3 runs to 11 residues. Germline V gives CDR1 MDHEN, CDR2 SYDVKM. The CDR3 coding sequence is TGTGCCAGCAGTTCCCCCCGCGAGCAGTACTTC. Its protein product is CASSSPREQYF.

As to this clonotype: The DNA is omitted, as the CDR3 cannot be located on it reliably, and the CDR3 follows TCRdb's listing. V gene TRBV30 combines with J gene TRBJ1-2; no check of the table's D call, TRBD1, against the DNA was made. CDR1 and CDR2 (germline): GTSNPN, SVGIG (reference sequence). The CDR3 comprises 11 residues, both ends counted. CDR3 sequence reads: CAWGIGAENTF.

The CDR3 loop reads CASSPRADASYEQYV. CDR3 bases: TGTGCCAGTAGTCCGAGGGCGGACGCTAGTTACGAGCAGTACGTC. The V and J genes are TRBV19 and TRBJ2-7; a weak D match, TRBD2 (5 bases). This CDR3 spans 15 amino acids. Germline V gene sequence: CDR1 LNHDA, CDR2 SQIVND (reference sequence). The V end lost 5 bases, the J end lost 4 bases, and 18 bases lay between the germline ends.

The chain links TRBV21-1 to TRBJ2-3; TRBD1 is taken as the D call from the table, unchecked against the DNA. TRBV21-1 represents a pseudogene. This CDR3 is built from 17 residues. CDR3 in DNA: TGTGCCAGCAGCGGCTGGGGGTGGGACAGGGTCACGGATACGCAGTATTTT. It encodes CASSGWGWDRVTDTQYF.

Only one count was recorded for this clonotype. The CDR3 loop is CASTHSSGSYEQYV. The DNA for the CDR3 is TGTGCCAGCACCCACTCTAGCGGGAGCTACGAGCAGTACGTC. This chain connects TRBV28 to TRBJ2-7, with 10 bases that match TRBD2. Germline values: CDR1 MDHEN, CDR2 SYDVKM. J was trimmed by 3 bases and V by 7 bases; bases with no gene match: 6. The CDR3 contains 14 residues.

The chain has TRBV5-1 and TRBJ1-1; no definite D call. The CDR3 runs 14 residues. Germline CDR1 SGHRS, CDR2 YFSETQ. Trimming pared 3 bases from V and 0 bases from J, leaving 9 bases between. The CDR3 DNA follows: TGCGCCAGCAGCTCCCCACAGATGAACACTGAAGCTTTCTTT. Translation: CASSSPQMNTEAFF.

The CDR3 DNA is TGCAGTGCGACCGACCGGGCCTTACAAGAGACCCAGTACTTC. Amino acid sequence: CSATDRALQETQYF. The gene calls are TRBV20-1 and TRBJ2-5; D gene uncertain. CDR1 is DFQATT, CDR2 SNEGSKA, per germline (reference sequence). The CDR3 is 14 amino acids. Deletions cut 6 bases from V and 2 bases from J, with 16 bases between.

The rearrangement links TRBV5-1 to TRBJ2-6; 8 bases match TRBD2. Trimming cost V 2 bases and J 4 bases; bases outside gene matches: 2. This CDR3 is 15 amino acids long. CDR1 is SGHRS and CDR2 is YFSETQ in the germline V gene. The CDR3 is CASSFGGAGANVLTF. The CDR3 DNA is TGCGCCAGCAGCTTCGGGGGGGCCGGGGCCAACGTCCTGACTTTC.

The V gene is TRBV18, the J gene TRBJ1-5, with D hard to call. Trimming took 4 bases from V and 2 from J, leaving 12 bases between them. From germline, CDR1 is KGHSH and CDR2 LQKENI. The CDR3 is 15 residues long. The CDR3 DNA is TGTGCCAGCTCACTGGACCCAGATGGCAATCAGCCCCAGCATTTT. This encodes CASSLDPDGNQPQHF. Full variable domain (remainder filled in from reference TRBV18 and TRBJ1-5): NAGVMQNPRHLVRRRGQEARLRCSPMKGHSHVYWYRQLPEEGLKFMVYLQKENIIDESGMPKERFSAEFPKEGPSILRIQQVVRGDSAAYFCASSLDPDGNQPQHFGDGTRLSIL.

This chain connects TRBV5-1 to TRBJ1-6; D is unresolved. Germline lookup yields CDR1 SGHRS and CDR2 YFSETQ. The CDR3 length is 15 residues. Trimming removed 2 bases from V and 8 bases from J, with 14 bases in between. The chain's CDR3 is CASSFTANDDSPLHF. CDR3 DNA: TGCGCCAGCAGCTTTACCGCGAATGACGATTCACCCCTCCACTTT.

The chain links TRBV4-3 to TRBJ1-6; possible D gene TRBD1, 5 bases. V was shortened by 0 bases and J by 6 bases, with 12 bases between the two germline ends. The CDR3 runs to 16 residues. Germline CDR1 LGHNA, CDR2 YSLEER. CDR3 DNA sequence: TGCGCCAGCAGCCAAGAGAAAGGGGAGTCTAATTCACCCCTCCACTTT. Protein product: CASSQEKGESNSPLHF.

The table lists this clonotype with a count of one. The chain links TRBV30 to TRBJ2-2; possible D gene TRBD2, 5 bases. CDR1 is GTSNPN and CDR2 is SVGIG in the germline V gene (reference sequence). The CDR3 contains 14 residues. With 8 bases removed from V and 4 bases from J, the gap between germline ends came to 17 bases. The CDR3 protein is CARGASATTGELFF. The DNA of the CDR3 is TGTGCCCGGGGAGCGTCCGCGACCACCGGGGAGCTGTTTTTT.

The chain carries TRBV29-1 and TRBJ2-3; D is uncertain. This CDR3 is built from 13 residues. V shed 1 base and J shed 1 base, with 6 bases lying between them. The germline V gene has CDR1 SQVTM and CDR2 ANQGSEA. Here the CDR3 DNA reads TGCAGCGTTGAAGTGGGTCGCACAGATACGCAGTATTTT. Protein product: CSVEVGRTDTQYF.

The chain joins TRBV29-1 to TRBJ1-2; 9 nucleotides line up with TRBD1. V gave up 6 bases and J gave up 4 bases; unmatched junction bases: 9. The CDR3 sequence is 14 residues long. In germline, CDR1 is SQVTM, CDR2 ANQGSEA. The CDR3: CSVARTDRGYGYTF. CDR3 bases: TGCAGCGTCGCTAGGACGGACAGGGGCTATGGCTACACCTTC.

The chain carries TRBV9 and TRBJ1-2, with TRBD1 matching 8 bases. V lost 5 bases, J lost 2 bases, and 5 bases stayed unmatched. The CDR3 has 14 residues. CDR1 is SGDLS and CDR2 is YYNGEE in the germline V gene. CDR3 sequence reads: CASSRRTGNYGYTF. CDR3 sequence (DNA): TGTGCCAGCAGTCGAAGGACAGGGAACTATGGCTACACCTTC.